This T cell receptor (beta chain) was obtained from a study of immune heterogeneity within non-small cell lung tumors. Bulk tumor genomic DNA constituted the template, at 550 to 750 ng per sample. In surgery, several biopsies were collected from each primary tumor at widely spaced sites. Newly diagnosed with untreated non-small cell lung cancer, the patients underwent curative surgery. Donation came from patients with newly diagnosed non-small cell lung cancer who were having surgery with curative intent. A first 10-cycle multiplex round used 32 V-gene and 13 J-gene primers on TCR beta CDR3. TCRdb re-called the multiplex PCR reads through MiXCR, storing one row per CDR3 protein. The sample carries 20,000 to 25,000 distinct CDR3 sequences, 25% to 30% recorded once. As concerns this clonotype: Its antigen is unidentified.

CDR1 and CDR2 (germline): SGDLS, YYNGEE. Trimming took off 4 bases at V and 1 base at J, with 9 bases between the two ends. The CDR3 runs to 14 residues. Study conclusions and caveats: Largely distinct from one individual patient to the next were the high-frequency T-cell receptor beta clonotypes. With an R of about 0.34, local T-cell clonality correlated moderately but significantly with local tumor mutational burden. Identical dominant CDR3 beta clonotypes were found recurring across a patient's tumor sites, along with site-unique high-frequency clones.

This TCR was sampled from a man aged 35 to 55 with non-small cell lung cancer. The chain couples TRBV9 to TRBJ1-3; no definite D call. The specimen sequenced was lung tumor tissue. The DNA for the CDR3 is TGTGCCAGCAGCCCAAGACCTTCTGGAAACACCATATATTTT. This sequence encodes CASSPRPSGNTIYF.